This T cell receptor beta chain was recorded in a study of shared clonotypes between healthy human individuals. Study summary: Each donor had three CD4 naive, three CD4 memory, two CD8 naive and one CD8 memory plate.

Study-wide results and caveats: Sorted-subset sequencing, rarefaction showed, was incomplete despite large depth. Clonotypes shared by all four donors outscored non-shared clonotypes in generation probability.

The CDR3 sequence is 15 residues long. Germline loops: CDR1 SGDLS, CDR2 YYNGEE. V lost 0 bases and J 0 bases, leaving 6 bases between the germline ends. Each sorted subset replicate got 200 ng genomic DNA, 25,000 to 30,000 genomes. Profiling relied on immunoSEQ multiplex PCR, and the TCRdb table lists in-frame clones only, not all of them. The sample consists of about 680,000 clones, around two thirds of them appearing once. Turning to this clone: Antigen: not known.

The sequence derives from a woman aged 30 to 39 in good health. Material: memory CD4+ T cells sorted from blood. Regarding subset: CD45RA-negative fraction. The J gene is TRBJ2-2, the V gene TRBV9; no reliable D call. CDR3 DNA sequence: TGTGCCAGCAGCGTAGATAGGGCGAACACCGGGGAGCTGTTTTTT. This gives the protein CASSVDRANTGELFF.